The subject of this entry is one TCR beta chain. The junction does not match germline at one end; this may be a read error. Treatment specified: around 19 received Ad26.COV2.S at low or high dose, single or two shots; a few received placebo; per-sample allocation not given. Sampling happened 63 days after the first vaccine or placebo injection. Data came from immunoSEQ multiplex PCR; TCRdb stores just in-frame clones and leaves some out. Of around 300,000 clones in the sample, approximately 86% were seen once. The data stem from a study of Ad26.COV2.S vaccination and SARS-CoV-2 variants. CDR3 size: 10 residues. Germline V lookup: CDR1 DFQATT, CDR2 SNEGSKA (reference sequence).

The gene calls are TRBV20-1 and TRBJ1-2; D gene unclear. This clonotype originated in a person aged 18-65 years who received the Ad26.COV2.S COVID-19 vaccine or a placebo. Here the sequenced sample was peripheral blood, taken in a trial of Ad26.COV2.S vaccine versus placebo. The CDR3 DNA is TGCAGTGCTGATAACCGAGGCGTAGCCTTC. Translating gives CSADNRGVAF.